This T cell receptor (beta chain) was recovered during a study of cytomegalovirus exposure and HLA in healthy donors. Study-level points and caveats: As was reported, the HLA-A and HLA-B alleles of most subjects were accurately predicted from TCR beta sequences.

Germline V gene lookup returns CDR1 MNHEY and CDR2 SVGAGI. V lost 0 bases, J lost 6 bases, and 5 bases lay in between. The CDR3 is made up of 13 amino acids. Primers: 60 Vbeta forward and 13 Jbeta reverse. Repertoires were generated with immunoSEQ multiplex PCR, while TCRdb's copy carries only in-frame clones and drops some. This table holds 150,000 or so clones, 60% to 75% found once. This clone was seen a few times. Its antigen is not known. This receptor was obtained from a man aged 25 to 40 in good health and CMV-seronegative. The genes are TRBV6-5 and TRBJ2-2; no firm D call. The sequenced sample consisted of PBMCs. The CDR3 loop is CASSYSGSGELFF. DNA of the CDR3: TGTGCCAGCAGTTACTCGGGCTCCGGGGAGCTGTTTTTT.